This note documents a single T cell receptor (beta chain) sequence. During active infection, Seattle patients enrolled and were then monitored through disease. The record originates from a study of blood T cell repertoires in COVID-19. Study-level information: Samples representing acute and convalescent COVID-19 were sourced from the United States, Italy and Spain.

The V gene lost 2 bases and the J gene lost 4 bases, with 12 bases spanning the gap. The CDR3 spans 14 residues. CDR1 LGHDT and CDR2 YNNKEL come from the germline V gene (reference sequence). Per the study methods: Counts of nucleated cells, estimated from reference gene primer amplification, were obtained. The protocol was immunoSEQ multiplex PCR, while the TCRdb copy is restricted to in-frame clones and leaves out a portion. The DNA was the basis for D and trimming; V, J and clone size are from that table. Here the sample spans approximately 250,000 clones, more than 70% being singletons. Sequencing was carried out using peripheral blood. The chain is built from TRBV3-1 (or the pseudogene TRBV3-2) and TRBJ2-7, with TRBD2 as a possible D gene (5 bases). The sequence was obtained from a woman at least 80 years old with COVID-19, enrolled during active disease. As DNA, the CDR3 is TGTGCCAGCAGCCAACTCGGTACGGGGTACGAGCAGTACTTC. Protein product: CASSQLGTGYEQYF.